This T cell receptor (beta chain) was sequenced during a study of T-cell memory formation after mild COVID-19. Each CDR3 protein is one row after TCRdb ran MiXCR on the 5' RACE reads. Among some 260,000 distinct CDR3 sequences, 16% were seen once, and the ten largest hold 3.5%. Germline-derived CDR1 and CDR2 are MNHEY and SVGAGI. V lost 5 bases and J 1 base, leaving 23 bases between the germline ends. The CDR3 contains 18 residues. This rearrangement joins TRBV6-5 to TRBJ1-1; TRBD1 is a possible D gene (6 bases). This clonotype was sampled from a man aged 18 to 30 who had mild COVID-19 (a few samples of this study predate the infection). Cell type and time point are not known. The sequencing sample was made of PBMCs or a T cell subset sorted from them (not recorded which). The CDR3 sequence: CASSTFSGGRTTNTEAFF. CDR3 sequence (DNA): TGTGCCAGCAGTACCTTTTCGGGGGGCCGCACAACGAACACTGAAGCTTTCTTT.